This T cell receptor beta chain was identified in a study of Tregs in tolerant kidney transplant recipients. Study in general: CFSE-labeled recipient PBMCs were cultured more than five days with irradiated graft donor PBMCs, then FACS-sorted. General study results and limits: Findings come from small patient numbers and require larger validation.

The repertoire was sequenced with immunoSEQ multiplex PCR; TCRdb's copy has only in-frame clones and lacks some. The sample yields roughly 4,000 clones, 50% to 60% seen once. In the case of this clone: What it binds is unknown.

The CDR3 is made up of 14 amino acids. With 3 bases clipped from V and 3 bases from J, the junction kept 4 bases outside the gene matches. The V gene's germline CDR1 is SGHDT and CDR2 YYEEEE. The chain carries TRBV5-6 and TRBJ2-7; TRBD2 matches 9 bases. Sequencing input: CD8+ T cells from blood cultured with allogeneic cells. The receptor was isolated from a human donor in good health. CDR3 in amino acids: CASSSGTSFYEQYF. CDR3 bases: TGTGCCAGCAGCTCCGGGACTAGCTTCTACGAGCAGTACTTC.